Shown below are 3 T cell receptor beta chains from a single sample sequenced in a study of T cell repertoires in cytomegalovirus infection. MiXCR was run by TCRdb on the reads, yielding one entry per CDR3 protein. The table shows fewer than 300,000 distinct CDR3 sequences, with over 20% occurring only once. The source material was PBMCs. Source of these receptors: a human donor in good health (CMV status not recorded). Some clones in this sample may be carry-over from other donors' samples.

Only a few counts were recorded for this clonotype. The rearrangement joins TRBV20-1 to TRBJ1-1, with D unresolved. Trimming removed 6 bases at V and 4 bases at J, with 12 bases between. Germline V gene data show CDR1 as DFQATT and CDR2 as SNEGSKA (reference sequence). The CDR3 runs to 12 residues. The CDR3 region is CSALRASTEAFF. In DNA form, the CDR3 reads TGCAGTGCACTCCGGGCTAGCACTGAAGCTTTCTTT.

The V gene is TRBV6-2 or TRBV6-3, the J gene TRBJ2-7; perhaps TRBD2 as D (5 bases). CDR1 and CDR2 (germline): MNHEY, SVGEGT. The CDR3 covers 14 residues. V was shortened by 7 bases and J by 3 bases, with 16 bases between the two germline ends. Here the CDR3 DNA reads TGTGCCAGCACCTCGCCACGGAGGAGCTACGAGCAGTACTTC. Amino acids: CASTSPRRSYEQYF.

The table lists this clonotype with a count of one. Germline is not matched at one junction end, which may reflect a read error. The V gene is TRBV5-1, the J gene TRBJ1-1, with 8 bases lining up with TRBD1. The CDR3 contains 13 residues. Germline V gives CDR1 SGHRS, CDR2 YFSETQ. The CDR3 DNA is TGCACCAGCAGCTTACAGGGGGAAACTGAAGCTTTCTTT. It encodes CTSSLQGETEAFF. Full variable domain (outside the CDR3, taken from reference TRBV5-1 and TRBJ1-1): KAGVTQTPRYLIKTRGQQVTLSCSPISGHRSVSWYQQTPGQGLQFLFEYFSETQRNKGNFPGRFSGRQFSNSRSEMNVSTLELGDSALYLCTSSLQGETEAFFGQGTRLTVV.